This TCR beta chain is from a study of identical twins. Study outcomes and limitations: Beta out-of-frame sequences showed weaker excess sharing between twins.

This clonotype was counted a few times. The antigen is undetermined. Germline-derived CDR1 and CDR2 are LNHNV and YYDKDF (reference sequence). The CDR3 extends over 17 amino acids. V was clipped by 3 bases and J by 2 bases, with 20 bases between them. Template switching (which added a universal primer site) was used, and cDNA carried unique molecular identifiers. MiXCR, run by TCRdb on the 5' RACE reads, gives a single entry per CDR3 protein. The profile covers 520,000 or so distinct CDR3 sequences, with 22% appearing a single time and about 0.93% taken by the ten largest. The sample also formed part of further work on T cells expressing NK-cell markers. As reported in that work: Among the eight sequenced donors, seven tested HCMV-seropositive and one tested seronegative.

Specimen: CD4+ T cells sorted from blood. This clonotype was sampled from a woman younger than 35 in good health. V is TRBV15 and J is TRBJ2-7; either TRBD1 or TRBD2 may fit D (5 bases each). In DNA form, the CDR3 reads TGTGCCACCAGCAGTCCTGGGCGGGCAGGGAATACCTACGAGCAGTACTTC. It specifies CATSSPGRAGNTYEQYF.